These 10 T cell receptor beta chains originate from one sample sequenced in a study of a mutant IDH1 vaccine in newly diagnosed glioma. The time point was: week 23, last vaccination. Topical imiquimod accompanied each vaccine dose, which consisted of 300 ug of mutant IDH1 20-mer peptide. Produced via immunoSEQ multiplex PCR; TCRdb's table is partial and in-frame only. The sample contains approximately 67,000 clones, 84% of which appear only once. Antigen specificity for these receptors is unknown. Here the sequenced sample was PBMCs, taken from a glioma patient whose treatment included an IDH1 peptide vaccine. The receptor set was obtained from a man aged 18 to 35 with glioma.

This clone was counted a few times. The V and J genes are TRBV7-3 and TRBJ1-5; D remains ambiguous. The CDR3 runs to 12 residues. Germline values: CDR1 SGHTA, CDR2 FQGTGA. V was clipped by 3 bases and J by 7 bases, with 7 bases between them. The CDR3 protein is CASSFGSQPQHF. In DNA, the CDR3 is TGTGCCAGCAGCTTTGGGAGCCAGCCCCAGCATTTT.

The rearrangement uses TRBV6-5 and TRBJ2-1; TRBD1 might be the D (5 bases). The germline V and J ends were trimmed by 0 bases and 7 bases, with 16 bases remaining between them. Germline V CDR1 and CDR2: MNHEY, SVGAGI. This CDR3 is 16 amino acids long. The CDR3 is CASSYSIQGALNEQFF. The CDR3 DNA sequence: TGTGCCAGCAGTTACTCGATCCAAGGGGCGCTTAATGAGCAGTTCTTC.

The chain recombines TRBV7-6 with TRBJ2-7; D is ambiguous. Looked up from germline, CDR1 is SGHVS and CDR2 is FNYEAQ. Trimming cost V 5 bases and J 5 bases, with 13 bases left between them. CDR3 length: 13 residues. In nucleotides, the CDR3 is TGTGCCAGCAGCCCCCAGCTTCCTCACGAGCAGTACTTC. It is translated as CASSPQLPHEQYF.

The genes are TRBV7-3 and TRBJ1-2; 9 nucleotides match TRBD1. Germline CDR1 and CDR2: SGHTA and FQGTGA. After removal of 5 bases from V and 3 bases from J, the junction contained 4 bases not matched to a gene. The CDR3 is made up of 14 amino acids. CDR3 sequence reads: CASSPTGGDYGYTF. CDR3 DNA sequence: TGTGCCAGCAGCCCGACAGGGGGGGACTATGGCTACACCTTC.

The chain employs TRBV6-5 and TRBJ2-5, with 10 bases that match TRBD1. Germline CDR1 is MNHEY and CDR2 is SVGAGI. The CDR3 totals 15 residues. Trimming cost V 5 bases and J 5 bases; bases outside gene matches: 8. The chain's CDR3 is CASSTDRGPGETQYF. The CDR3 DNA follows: TGTGCCAGCAGTACCGACAGGGGGCCAGGGGAGACCCAGTACTTC.

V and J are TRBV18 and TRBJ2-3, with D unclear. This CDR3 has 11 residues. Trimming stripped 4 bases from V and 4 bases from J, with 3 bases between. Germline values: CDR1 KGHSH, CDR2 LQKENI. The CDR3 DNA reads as TGTGCCAGCTCACGGCCAGATACGCAGTATTTT. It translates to CASSRPDTQYF.

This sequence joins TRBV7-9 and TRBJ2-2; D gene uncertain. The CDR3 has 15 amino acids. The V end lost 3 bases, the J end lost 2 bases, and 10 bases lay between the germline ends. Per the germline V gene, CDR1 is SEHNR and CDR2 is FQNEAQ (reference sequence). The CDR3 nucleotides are TGTGCCAGCAGCTTGAGCGACCTAAACACCGGGGAGCTGTTTTTT. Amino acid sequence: CASSLSDLNTGELFF.

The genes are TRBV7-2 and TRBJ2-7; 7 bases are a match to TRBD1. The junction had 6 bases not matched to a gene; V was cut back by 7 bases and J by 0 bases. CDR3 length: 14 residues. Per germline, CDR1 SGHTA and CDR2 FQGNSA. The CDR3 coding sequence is TGTGCCAGCACCTACCGGGACAGCTCCTACGAGCAGTACTTC. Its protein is CASTYRDSSYEQYF. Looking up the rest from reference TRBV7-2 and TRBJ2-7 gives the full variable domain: GAGVSQSPSNKVTEKGKDVELRCDPISGHTALYWYRQSLGQGLEFLIYFQGNSAPDKSGLPSDRFSAERTGGSVSTLTIQRTQQEDSAVYLCASTYRDSSYEQYFGPGTRLTVT.

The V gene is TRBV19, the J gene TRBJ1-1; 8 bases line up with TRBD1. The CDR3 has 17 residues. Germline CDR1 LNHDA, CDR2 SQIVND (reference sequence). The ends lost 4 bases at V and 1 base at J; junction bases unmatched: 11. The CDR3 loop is CASSTDRGGVSNTEAFF. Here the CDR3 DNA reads TGTGCCAGTAGTACCGACAGGGGAGGTGTGTCGAACACTGAAGCTTTCTTT.

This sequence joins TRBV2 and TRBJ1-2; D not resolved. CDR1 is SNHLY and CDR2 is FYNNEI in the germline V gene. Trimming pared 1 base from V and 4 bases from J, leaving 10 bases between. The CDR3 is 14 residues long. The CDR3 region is CASSEVGTTYGYTF. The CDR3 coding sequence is TGTGCCAGCAGTGAAGTTGGCACGACCTATGGCTACACCTTC.